The clone carrying this TCR beta chain is medium-sized in the sample. Its target is unknown. Some clones are missing from TCRdb's copy, which holds only in-frame ones; the method was immunoSEQ multiplex PCR. In the table there are more than 1,200 clones, 25% of which are singletons. The data were taken from a study of T cells in localized non-small cell lung cancer. Study results and caveats: Adjacent lung tissue had a median about 58 of the top 100 clones found in the tumor. Heterogeneity cannot be ruled out, as sequencing used one tumor region only. Tumor showed lower T cell clonality than uninvolved adjacent lung, where it was highest.

The CDR3 is made up of 13 amino acids. In germline, CDR1 is SGDLS, CDR2 YYNGEE. V was shortened by 3 bases and J by 1 base, with 6 bases between the two germline ends. Source: normal lung tissue next to the tumor, taken before any cancer treatment. This clonotype was obtained from a male donor at least 60 years old with stage I lung adenocarcinoma. The chain has TRBV9 and TRBJ2-3, with unresolved D. CDR3 sequence reads: CASSAQGTDTQYF. The DNA for the CDR3 is TGTGCCAGCAGCGCCCAAGGCACAGATACGCAGTATTTT.